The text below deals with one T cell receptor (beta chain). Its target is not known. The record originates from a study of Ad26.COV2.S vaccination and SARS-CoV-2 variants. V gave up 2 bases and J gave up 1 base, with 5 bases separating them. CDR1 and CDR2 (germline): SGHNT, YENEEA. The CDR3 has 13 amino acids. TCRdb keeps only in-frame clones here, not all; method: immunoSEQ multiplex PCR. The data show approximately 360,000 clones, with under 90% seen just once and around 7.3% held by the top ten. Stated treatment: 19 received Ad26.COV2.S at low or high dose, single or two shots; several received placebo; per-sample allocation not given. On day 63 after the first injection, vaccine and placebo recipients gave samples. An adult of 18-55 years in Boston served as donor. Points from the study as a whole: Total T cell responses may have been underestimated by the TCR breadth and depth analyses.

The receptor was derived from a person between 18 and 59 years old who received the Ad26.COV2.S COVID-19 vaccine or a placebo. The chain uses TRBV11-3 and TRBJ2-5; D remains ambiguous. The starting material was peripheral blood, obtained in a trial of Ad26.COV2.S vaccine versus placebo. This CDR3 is CASSLYSQETQYF. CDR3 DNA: TGTGCCAGCAGCTTATACAGCCAAGAGACCCAGTACTTC.